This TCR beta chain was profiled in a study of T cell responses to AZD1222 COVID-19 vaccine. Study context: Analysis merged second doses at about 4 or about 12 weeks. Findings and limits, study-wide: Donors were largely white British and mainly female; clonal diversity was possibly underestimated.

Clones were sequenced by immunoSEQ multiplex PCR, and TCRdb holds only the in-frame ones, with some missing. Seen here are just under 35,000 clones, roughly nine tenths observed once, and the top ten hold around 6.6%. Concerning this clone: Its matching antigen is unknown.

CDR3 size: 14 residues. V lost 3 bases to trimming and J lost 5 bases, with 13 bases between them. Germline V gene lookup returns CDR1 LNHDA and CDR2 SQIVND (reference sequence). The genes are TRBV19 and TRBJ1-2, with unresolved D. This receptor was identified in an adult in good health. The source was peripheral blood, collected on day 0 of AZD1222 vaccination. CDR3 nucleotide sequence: TGTGCCAGTAGTATCCAGGAAGGGTATTATGGCTACACCTTC. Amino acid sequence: CASSIQEGYYGYTF.